A selection of T cell receptor beta chains follows, all from one sample in a study of blood T cells in healthy people across ages. Via MiXCR, TCRdb re-called the 5' RACE reads, giving one row per CDR3 protein. The data contain about 930,000 distinct CDR3 sequences, about 28% of them singletons. This sample also belongs to another study, concerning T cells of mothers and their children.

The sample was blood. Receptors were obtained from a woman between 40 and 55 years old in good health. The conserved cysteine and the conserved F or W are not part of the CDR3 here.

cdr3_aa: ASARTGAKGQPQH; v_call: TRBV12-3/TRBV12-4; j_call: TRBJ1-5; cdr3_length: 13
cdr3_aa: ASSLRNTDTQY; v_call: TRBV7-2; j_call: TRBJ2-3; cdr3_length: 11
cdr3_aa: ASSLTSGGASGLEQY; v_call: TRBV7-2; j_call: TRBJ2-7; cdr3_length: 15
cdr3_aa: SAATGGLKDDGYT; v_call: TRBV20-1; j_call: TRBJ1-2; cdr3_length: 13
cdr3_aa: ASSLGTGGAFGYT; v_call: TRBV5-1; j_call: TRBJ1-2; cdr3_length: 13
cdr3_aa: ASVRGGVIYEQF; v_call: TRBV12-3/TRBV12-4; j_call: TRBJ2-1; cdr3_length: 12
cdr3_aa: ASSLFGGQTQY; v_call: TRBV11-2; j_call: TRBJ2-5; cdr3_length: 11
cdr3_aa: ASSQSWVGDNEQF; v_call: TRBV4-1; j_call: TRBJ2-1; cdr3_length: 13
cdr3_aa: ASKLAPLGTEAF; v_call: TRBV5-1; j_call: TRBJ1-1; cdr3_length: 12
cdr3_aa: ASKSGGATDTQY; v_call: TRBV9; j_call: TRBJ2-3; cdr3_length: 12
cdr3_aa: SAKHRGANTEAF; v_call: TRBV20-1; j_call: TRBJ1-1; cdr3_length: 12
cdr3_aa: SARDVGSIFKTQY; v_call: TRBV20-1; j_call: -; cdr3_length: 13
cdr3_aa: ASHIANYGYT; v_call: TRBV6-5; j_call: TRBJ1-2; cdr3_length: 10
cdr3_aa: ASSLVGHFGTAANTGELF; v_call: TRBV12-3/TRBV12-4; j_call: TRBJ2-2; cdr3_length: 18
cdr3_aa: ASSQEATSSYNEQF; v_call: TRBV4-2; j_call: TRBJ2-1; cdr3_length: 14
cdr3_aa: ASSLSGAARWEKLF; v_call: TRBV27; j_call: TRBJ1-4; cdr3_length: 14
cdr3_aa: ASSVGLTYEQF; v_call: TRBV9; j_call: TRBJ2-1; cdr3_length: 11
cdr3_aa: ASRLAGDNEQF; v_call: TRBV27; j_call: TRBJ2-1; cdr3_length: 11
cdr3_aa: ASSSTLYPYEQY; v_call: TRBV11-2; j_call: TRBJ2-7; cdr3_length: 12